This T cell receptor (beta chain) is from a study of cytomegalovirus exposure and HLA in healthy donors. General study results and limits: The study dropped some indistinguishable V segments, TRBV6-2 and TRBV6-3 among them. Sequencing likely caused a cluster of highly shared sequence variants.

The sample holds one count of this clone. Its antigen is currently unknown. Mismatch with germline at one junction end may stem from a read error. The same CDR3 also results from other DNA sequences found in this sample. PCR involved 60 Vbeta and 13 Jbeta primers. Clones were read by immunoSEQ multiplex PCR, and TCRdb kept only the in-frame ones, dropping some. The table lists fewer than 120,000 clones, roughly 80% of them singletons. Germline V gene sequence: CDR1 SGHNT, CDR2 YYREEE (reference sequence). The CDR3 is 15 residues long. This rearrangement joins TRBV5-4 to TRBJ2-1, with 9 bases matching TRBD2. Sequences were obtained from PBMCs. The sequence was collected from a man aged 25-40 years in good health and CMV-seropositive. CDR3 residues: CASSSAGGAYNEQFF. DNA for the CDR3: TGTGCCAGCAGCTCGGCGGGGGGGGCCTACAATGAGCAATTCTTC.